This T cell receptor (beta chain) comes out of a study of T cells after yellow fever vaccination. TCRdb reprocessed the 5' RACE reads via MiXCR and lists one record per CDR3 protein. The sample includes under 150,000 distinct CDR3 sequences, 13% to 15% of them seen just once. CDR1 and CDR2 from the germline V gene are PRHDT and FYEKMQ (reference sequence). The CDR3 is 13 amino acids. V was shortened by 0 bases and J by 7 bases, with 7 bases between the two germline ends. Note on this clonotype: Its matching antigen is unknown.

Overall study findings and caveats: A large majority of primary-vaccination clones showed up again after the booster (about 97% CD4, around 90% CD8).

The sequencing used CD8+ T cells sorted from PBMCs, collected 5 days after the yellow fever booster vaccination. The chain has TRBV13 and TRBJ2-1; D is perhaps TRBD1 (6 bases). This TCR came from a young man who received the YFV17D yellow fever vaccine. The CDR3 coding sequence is TGTGCCAGCAGCTTAGGTCAGGGGAATGAGCAGTTCTTC. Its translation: CASSLGQGNEQFF.